The next 27 T cell receptor beta chains were all read from a single sample in a study of cytomegalovirus exposure and HLA in healthy donors. PCR was performed using 60 Vbeta and 13 Jbeta primers. Assay: immunoSEQ multiplex PCR; the TCRdb copy retains only in-frame clones and omits some. The data show under 200,000 clones, around 82% seen once. Sequencing was done on a sample of PBMCs. The receptors were gathered from a man in his thirties or forties in good health and CMV-seronegative.

This chain connects TRBV29-1 to TRBJ1-5; D possibly corresponds to TRBD1 (5 bases). Germline CDR1 and CDR2: SQVTM and ANQGSEA. This CDR3 is 12 amino acids long. V was shortened by 4 bases and J by 9 bases, with 13 bases between the two germline ends. The CDR3 DNA follows: TGCAGCGTTGTTAAGGGGACTGGGCCCCAGCATTTT. The encoded protein is CSVVKGTGPQHF.

This clone was observed a few times. The V and J genes are TRBV7-8 and TRBJ2-4, with no clear D. Between the trimmed V and J ends, which lost 4 bases and 3 bases, there was a span of 34 bases. The length of the CDR3 is 22 residues. Germline V gene sequence: CDR1 SGHVS, CDR2 FQNEAQ. The CDR3 region is CASSYKPLRVGTEHRLKNIQYF. The CDR3 nucleotides read TGTGCCAGCAGCTACAAACCCCTCCGGGTCGGCACCGAACACCGACTCAAAAACATTCAGTACTTC.

As DNA, the CDR3 is TGTGCCAGCAGCTCCTTACTTCGGAGCTCCTACAATGAGCAGTTCTTC. It encodes CASSSLLRSSYNEQFF. The chain links TRBV7-9 to TRBJ2-1; D is undetermined. The germline gives CDR1 SEHNR, CDR2 FQNEAQ (reference sequence). CDR3 size: 16 residues. With 4 bases removed from V and 0 bases from J, the gap between germline ends came to 13 bases.

The chain combines TRBV27 with TRBJ1-3; 10 nucleotides match TRBD1. The CDR3 runs to 15 residues. In germline, CDR1 is MNHEY, CDR2 SMNVEV (reference sequence). V trimming: 2 bases; J trimming: 8 bases; junction bases outside the gene matches: 6. The CDR3 reads CASSLAGTGVYTIYF. Here the CDR3 DNA reads TGTGCCAGCAGTTTAGCCGGGACAGGGGTGTACACCATATATTTT.

The table lists this clone with a few counts. The V and J genes are TRBV29-1 and TRBJ2-1; 7 bases fit TRBD1. This CDR3 comprises 14 residues. Germline V CDR1 and CDR2: SQVTM, ANQGSEA. The junction had 9 bases not matched to a gene; V was cut back by 1 base and J by 9 bases. The CDR3, as DNA: TGCAGCGTTGAAGTATTTGTAGGGGGCTCTGAGCAGTTCTTC. It translates to CSVEVFVGGSEQFF.

The rearrangement joins TRBV6-5 to TRBJ1-2, with 7 positions matching TRBD1. The CDR3 covers 14 residues. Germline-derived CDR1 and CDR2 are MNHEY and SVGAGI. V dropped 2 bases and J dropped 10; count of bases not matched to a gene: 10. CDR3: CASSYAGQPLLYTF. For the CDR3, the DNA is TGTGCCAGCAGTTACGCGGGACAGCCTCTTCTCTACACCTTC.

The gene calls are TRBV18 and TRBJ2-7, with 7 bases lining up with TRBD1. The CDR3 length is 14 residues. The germline CDR1 and CDR2 sequences are KGHSH and LQKENI. V was pared by 6 bases and J by 2 bases, with 7 bases of the junction left unmatched. The CDR3 protein is CASSLGQGAYEQYF. The CDR3 DNA reads TGTGCCAGCTCTCTCGGGCAGGGGGCCTACGAGCAGTACTTC.

The V call is TRBV5-1, the J call TRBJ1-3; no reliable D call. The V end lost 6 bases, the J end lost 4 bases, and 14 bases lay between the germline ends. CDR3 length: 14 residues. The V gene's germline CDR1 is SGHRS and CDR2 YFSETQ. CDR3 protein: CASKEGRAGNTIYF. The DNA of the CDR3 is TGCGCCAGCAAGGAGGGAAGGGCAGGAAACACCATATATTTT. Complete variable domain (other parts from reference TRBV5-1 and TRBJ1-3): KAGVTQTPRYLIKTRGQQVTLSCSPISGHRSVSWYQQTPGQGLQFLFEYFSETQRNKGNFPGRFSGRQFSNSRSEMNVSTLELGDSALYLCASKEGRAGNTIYFGEGSWLTVV.

The rearrangement uses TRBV6-6 and TRBJ2-7; D possibly corresponds to TRBD1 (7 bases). CDR1 is MNHNY, CDR2 SVGAGI, per germline (reference sequence). This CDR3 region has 14 residues. The germline V and J ends were trimmed by 4 bases and 2 bases, with 12 bases remaining between them. The chain's CDR3 is CASSSGDRTYEQYF. The CDR3 coding sequence is TGTGCCAGCAGTTCGGGGGACAGAACCTACGAGCAGTACTTC.

The V call is TRBV19, the J call TRBJ2-7; 8 bases fit TRBD1. Germline V gene lookup returns CDR1 LNHDA and CDR2 SQIVND (reference sequence). The CDR3 loop spans 14 amino acids. Trimming took 5 bases from V and 2 from J; bases not matched to a gene: 5. The CDR3 DNA reads TGTGCCAGTAGTGGGCAGGGGGCCGCCTACGAGCAGTACTTC. Its translation: CASSGQGAAYEQYF.

The V call is TRBV5-4, the J call TRBJ2-3, with D perhaps TRBD2 (6 bases). CDR1 is SGHNT and CDR2 is YYREEE in the germline V gene (reference sequence). This CDR3 contains 17 residues. Trimming stripped 2 bases from V and 8 bases from J, with 24 bases between. DNA for the CDR3: TGTGCCAGCAGCTTAACGACGCAGGGAGGATCATATCGTACGCAGTATTTT. It specifies CASSLTTQGGSYRTQYF.

The CDR3 loop reads CARLTGEAFF. The CDR3 region has the DNA TGCGCCAGGCTGACAGGGGAAGCTTTCTTT. The rearrangement links TRBV10-1 to TRBJ1-1; 7 nucleotides line up with TRBD1. The trim removed 9 bases at V and 8 bases at J, leaving 3 bases unmatched. The CDR3 extends over 10 amino acids. Germline CDR1 and CDR2: WNHNN and SYGVQD (reference sequence).

This rearrangement joins TRBV6-5 to TRBJ2-7, with D possibly being TRBD2 (6 bases). The germline CDR1 and CDR2 sequences are MNHEY and SVGAGI. The CDR3 sequence is 14 residues long. The V gene lost 1 base and the J gene lost 7 bases, with 14 bases spanning the gap. CDR3 nucleotides: TGTGCCAGCAGTTACTTCCAGAACGGAGGGGAGCAGTACTTC. Translated: CASSYFQNGGEQYF.

This chain connects TRBV6-6 to TRBJ2-1; D gene unclear. V dropped 7 bases and J dropped 5 bases, with 9 bases sitting between them. The CDR3 consists of 12 residues. Germline lookup yields CDR1 MNHNY and CDR2 SVGAGI (reference sequence). CDR3 residues: CASKTNDNEQFF. The CDR3 DNA reads TGTGCCAGCAAGACAAACGACAATGAGCAGTTCTTC.

This clone was seen a handful of times. Relative to the germline gene, one junction end is altered; a read error may explain this. The J gene is TRBJ2-3, the V gene TRBV4-1, with 11 bases fitting TRBD2. There are 16 residues in the CDR3. Germline V CDR1 and CDR2: MGHRA, YSYEKL. The CDR3 DNA sequence: TGTGCCAGCAGCCAAGATTTTAGCGGGGGGGCAGATACGCAGTATTTT. Its protein is CASSQDFSGGADTQYF.

This chain joins TRBV19 and TRBJ2-1; 10 positions agree with TRBD1. CDR3 length: 14 amino acids. CDR1 and CDR2 (germline): LNHDA, SQIVND (reference sequence). J lost 8 bases, V lost 6 bases, and 7 bases had no gene match. In DNA, the CDR3 is TGTGCCAGTAGCACCGGGACAGGGGTCGATGAGCAGTTCTTC. It is translated as CASSTGTGVDEQFF. The variable domain in full, with the rest retrieved from reference TRBV19 and TRBJ2-1, is DGGITQSPKYLFRKEGQNVTLSCEQNLNHDAMYWYRQDPGQGLRLIYYSQIVNDFQKGDIAEGYSVSREKKESFPLTVTSAQKNPTAFYLCASSTGTGVDEQFFGPGTRLTVL.

The rearrangement uses TRBV19 and TRBJ2-7, with 12 bases that match TRBD2. From germline, CDR1 is LNHDA and CDR2 SQIVND (reference sequence). V was pared by 1 base and J by 3 bases, with 4 bases of the junction left unmatched. The CDR3 is 16 amino acids. This chain's CDR3 is CASSIGLAGVIYEQYF. CDR3 sequence (DNA): TGTGCCAGTAGTATAGGACTAGCGGGAGTCATCTACGAGCAGTACTTC.

This clone has just a few counts. This chain links TRBV29-1 with TRBJ1-1; D is unclear. This CDR3 region has 12 residues. The germline V gene has CDR1 SQVTM and CDR2 ANQGSEA. V lost 4 bases, J lost 11 bases, and 17 bases lay in between. Written as DNA, the CDR3 is TGCAGCGTTGTCTCCCCCTCTTCGGGTGCTTTCTTT. Its translation is CSVVSPSSGAFF.

J is TRBJ2-1 and V is TRBV10-1, with 9 bases that match TRBD1. Germline assignment: CDR1 WNHNN and CDR2 SYGVQD (reference sequence). Trimming cost V 5 bases and J 5 bases; bases outside gene matches: 7. This CDR3 contains 15 residues. CDR3: CASSTRDRDHNEQFF. CDR3 DNA: TGCGCCAGCAGTACCCGGGACAGGGACCACAATGAGCAGTTCTTC.

The genes are TRBV5-4 and TRBJ2-7; 11 bases are a match to TRBD2. V was pared by 3 bases and J by 4 bases, with 6 bases of the junction left unmatched. Germline V gene sequence: CDR1 SGHNT, CDR2 YYREEE (reference sequence). CDR3 length equals 15 residues. The CDR3 DNA follows: TGTGCCAGCAGCTGGGGGACTAGCGGAGATTACGAGCAGTACTTC. It specifies CASSWGTSGDYEQYF.

This clone appeared a single time. This chain joins TRBV19 and TRBJ2-6; tentatively, D is TRBD1 (6 bases). Trimming took off 4 bases at V and 3 bases at J, with 13 bases between the two ends. Germline lookup yields CDR1 LNHDA and CDR2 SQIVND (reference sequence). The CDR3 has 16 residues. CDR3 region: CASSRQVSFGANVLTF. The CDR3 region has the DNA TGTGCCAGTAGTAGACAGGTTAGCTTTGGGGCCAACGTCCTGACTTTC.

This rearrangement joins TRBV29-1 to TRBJ1-1; perhaps TRBD1 as D (5 bases). This CDR3 has 14 residues. Trimming shortened V by 4 bases and J by 5 bases, and 17 bases separated the two germline ends. CDR1 and CDR2 (germline): SQVTM, ANQGSEA. CDR3 protein: CSVGYRGALTEAFF. The CDR3 bases are TGCAGCGTTGGATATAGGGGCGCGCTAACTGAAGCTTTCTTT.

The gene calls are TRBV29-1 and TRBJ2-2; maybe TRBD1 (5 bases). V was pared by 6 bases and J by 0 bases, with 11 bases between. CDR3 length equals 14 residues. Germline CDR1 and CDR2: SQVTM and ANQGSEA. The CDR3 bases are TGCAGCGTCCTAACAGGACCGAACACCGGGGAGCTGTTTTTT. Protein sequence: CSVLTGPNTGELFF.

The table lists this clone with a few counts. The gene calls are TRBV6-5 and TRBJ2-7; D not resolved. This CDR3 region has 10 residues. Trimming removed 8 bases at V and 3 bases at J, with 5 bases between. Per the germline V gene, CDR1 is MNHEY and CDR2 is SVGAGI. CDR3 nucleotide sequence: TGTGCCAGCCGAGGCTACGAGCAGTACTTC. Its protein is CASRGYEQYF.

V usage is TRBV5-4 and J usage is TRBJ2-3; TRBD1 aligns across 10 bases. Germline V CDR1 and CDR2: SGHNT, YYREEE (reference sequence). The length of the CDR3 is 16 residues. V gave up 4 bases and J gave up 1 base; unmatched junction bases: 6. The CDR3 loop is CASSLGTGAGTDTQYF. CDR3 bases: TGTGCCAGCAGCCTAGGGACAGGGGCCGGCACAGATACGCAGTATTTT.

The genes are TRBV27 and TRBJ2-7; 10 bases match TRBD2. The CDR3 runs to 13 residues. The germline gives CDR1 MNHEY, CDR2 SMNVEV (reference sequence). V lost 5 bases, J lost 4 bases, and 2 bases stayed unmatched. The CDR3 loop reads CASSPSGSYEQYF. CDR3 DNA: TGTGCCAGCAGTCCTAGCGGGAGTTACGAGCAGTACTTC.

V is TRBV15 and J is TRBJ2-3, with 14 bases matching TRBD2. The CDR3 is 18 amino acids. V lost 1 base and J lost 7; bases outside the gene matches: 10. Germline CDR1 is LNHNV and CDR2 is YYDKDF (reference sequence). CDR3 coding DNA: TGTGCCACCAGCAGAGCGGGTCCCGGGACTAGCGGGAGTCATACGCAGTATTTT. Its translation: CATSRAGPGTSGSHTQYF.